The sample holds one count of the clone carrying this T cell receptor (beta chain). The data were produced by immunoSEQ multiplex PCR, yet TCRdb's version contains in-frame clones alone and is incomplete. The data show tens of thousands of clones, around 84% seen once. The time point denotes: peripheral blood 6 weeks after treatment start. The germline V gene encodes CDR1 SGHTA and CDR2 FQGNSA. The CDR3 length is 15 residues. Unmatched junction bases numbered 11, after V lost 4 bases and J lost 9 bases. This specimen belongs to a study of PD-L1 blockade in urothelial cancer. Here the sequenced sample was PBMCs, taken around atezolizumab (anti-PD-L1) treatment. The TCR sequence derives from a man aged 70 or older with urothelial cancer. The chain employs TRBV7-2 and TRBJ2-1; 8 bases agree with TRBD2. In nucleotides, the CDR3 is TGTGCCAGCAGCTCTAGCGGGTCCACCGTTGGTGAGCAGTTCTTC. It encodes CASSSSGSTVGEQFF.